This T cell receptor beta chain stems from a study of CD8+CD57+ T cells in acquired aplastic anemia. Sequenced patients had shown CD8+CD57+ cell expansion by flow cytometry. Genomic DNA, serving as template, underwent TCR beta VDJ and CDR3 profiling. MiXCR, run by TCRdb on the reads, gives a single entry per CDR3 protein. The sample carries about 160,000 distinct CDR3 sequences, 45% to 55% recorded once. The V end was cut by 3 bases, the J end by 6 bases, with 9 bases between. Germline V gives CDR1 ENHRY, CDR2 SYGVKD. The CDR3 has 13 residues. The specimen was sorted CD4+, CD8+, or CD8+CD57+ T cells (not recorded which) from PBMCs. The chain has TRBV10-3 and TRBJ1-5; D ambiguous. The origin of this receptor is a human donor with aplastic anemia. The CDR3 DNA reads as TGTGCCATCAGTGATCACCCGGGTCAGCCCCAGCATTTT. It codes for CAISDHPGQPQHF.